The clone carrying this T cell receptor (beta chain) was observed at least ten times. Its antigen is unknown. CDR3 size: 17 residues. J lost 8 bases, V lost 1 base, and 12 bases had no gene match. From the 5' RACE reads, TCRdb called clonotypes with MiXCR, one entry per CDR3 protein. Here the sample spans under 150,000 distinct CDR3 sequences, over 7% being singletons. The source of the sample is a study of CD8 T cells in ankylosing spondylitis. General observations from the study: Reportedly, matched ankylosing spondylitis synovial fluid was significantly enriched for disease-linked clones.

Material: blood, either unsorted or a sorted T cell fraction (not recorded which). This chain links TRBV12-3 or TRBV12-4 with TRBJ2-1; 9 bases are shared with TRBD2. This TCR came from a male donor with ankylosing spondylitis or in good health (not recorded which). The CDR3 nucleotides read TGTGCCAGCAGTTTAGTGGCTAGCGGGGCCCGAGGGGATGAGCAGTTCTTC. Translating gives CASSLVASGARGDEQFF.